This T cell receptor beta chain was captured by sequencing in a study of cytomegalovirus exposure and HLA in healthy donors. Findings of the study overall: Three CMV-associated chains proved CMV antigen-specific in vitro.

The approximately 120-subject validation cohort, separate from the 666-subject first cohort, included the donors. A note on this clone: Its antigen is unknown.

Assay: immunoSEQ multiplex PCR; the TCRdb copy retains only in-frame clones and omits some. The table includes under 250,000 clones, over 80% detected once. The CDR3 length is 11 residues. The V end lost 6 bases, the J end lost 4 bases, and 6 bases lay between the germline ends. Germline CDR1 reads LNHDA; CDR2 reads SQIVND (reference sequence). This clonotype was obtained from a young woman in good health and CMV-seronegative. The J gene is TRBJ1-1, the V gene TRBV19; D is uncertain. Source material: PBMCs. Here the CDR3 DNA reads TGTGCCAGTAGAAGTGCCACTGAAGCTTTCTTT. Amino acid sequence: CASRSATEAFF.